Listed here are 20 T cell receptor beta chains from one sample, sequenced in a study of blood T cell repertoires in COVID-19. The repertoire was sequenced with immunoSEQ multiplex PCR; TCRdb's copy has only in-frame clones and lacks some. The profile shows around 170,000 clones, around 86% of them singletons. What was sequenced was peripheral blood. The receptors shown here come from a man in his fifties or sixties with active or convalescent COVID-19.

The CDR3 nucleotides are TGTGCCAGCAGTTTACAGGGGGCGAGTGAAAAACTGTTTTTT. Its protein product is CASSLQGASEKLFF. This chain joins TRBV28 and TRBJ1-4; TRBD1 agrees at 8 bases. Germline loops: CDR1 MDHEN, CDR2 SYDVKM. The V segment lost 2 bases and the J segment 7 bases; nucleotides outside the gene matches: 3. The length of the CDR3 is 14 residues.

CDR3 amino acids: CASSIHYSTDTQYF. CDR3 DNA: TGTGCCAGTAGTATACACTATAGCACAGATACGCAGTATTTT. The chain carries TRBV19 and TRBJ2-3; D uncertain. Germline V gene data show CDR1 as LNHDA and CDR2 as SQIVND (reference sequence). Trimming removed 2 bases at V and 0 bases at J, with 6 bases between. CDR3 length: 14 residues. Filled out from reference TRBV19 and TRBJ2-3, the complete variable domain reads DGGITQSPKYLFRKEGQNVTLSCEQNLNHDAMYWYRQDPGQGLRLIYYSQIVNDFQKGDIAEGYSVSREKKESFPLTVTSAQKNPTAFYLCASSIHYSTDTQYFGPGTRLTVL.

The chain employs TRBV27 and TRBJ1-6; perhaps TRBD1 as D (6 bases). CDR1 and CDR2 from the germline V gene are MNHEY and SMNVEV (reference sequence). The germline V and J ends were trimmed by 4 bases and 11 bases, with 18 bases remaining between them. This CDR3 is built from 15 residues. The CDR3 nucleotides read TGTGCCAGCAGTTACACGGGACCAGGGGTGACACCCCTCCACTTT. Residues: CASSYTGPGVTPLHF.

This chain's CDR3 is CASALRGGRYTQYF. The CDR3 bases are TGTGCCAGCGCTCTGAGGGGGGGGCGGTATACGCAGTATTTT. V and J are TRBV28 and TRBJ2-3; D possibly corresponds to TRBD2 (7 bases). The CDR3 runs 14 residues. The V end was cut by 8 bases, the J end by 7 bases, with 19 bases between. Germline CDR1 reads MDHEN; CDR2 reads SYDVKM.

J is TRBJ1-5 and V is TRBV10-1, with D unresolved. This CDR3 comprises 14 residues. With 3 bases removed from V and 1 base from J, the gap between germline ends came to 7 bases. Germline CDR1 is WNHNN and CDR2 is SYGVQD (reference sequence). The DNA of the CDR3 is TGCGCCAGCAGTGAAGCGGGCAGCAATCAGCCCCAGCATTTT. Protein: CASSEAGSNQPQHF.

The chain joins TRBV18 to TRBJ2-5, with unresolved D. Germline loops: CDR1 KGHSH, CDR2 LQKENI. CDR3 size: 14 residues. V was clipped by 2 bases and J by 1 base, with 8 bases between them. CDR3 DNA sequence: TGTGCCAGCTCACCATCTATGAGCCAAGAGACCCAGTACTTC. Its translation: CASSPSMSQETQYF.

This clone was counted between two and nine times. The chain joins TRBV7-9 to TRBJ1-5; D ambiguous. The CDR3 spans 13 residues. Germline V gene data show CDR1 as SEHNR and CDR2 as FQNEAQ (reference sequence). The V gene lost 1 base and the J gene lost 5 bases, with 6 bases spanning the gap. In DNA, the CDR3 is TGTGCCAGCAGCTTAGGGAGCGATCAGCCCCAGCATTTT. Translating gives CASSLGSDQPQHF.

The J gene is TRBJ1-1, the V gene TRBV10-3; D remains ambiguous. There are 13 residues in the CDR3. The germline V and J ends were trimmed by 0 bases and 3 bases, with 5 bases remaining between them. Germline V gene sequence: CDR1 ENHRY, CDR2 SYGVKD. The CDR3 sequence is CAISESRDTEAFF. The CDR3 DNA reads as TGTGCCATCAGTGAGTCCCGGGACACTGAAGCTTTCTTT.

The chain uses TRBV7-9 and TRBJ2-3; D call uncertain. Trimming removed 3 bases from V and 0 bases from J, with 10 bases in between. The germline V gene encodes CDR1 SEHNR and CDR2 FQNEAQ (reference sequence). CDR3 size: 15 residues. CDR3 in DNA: TGTGCCAGCAGCTTTGGCAGATTAAGCACAGATACGCAGTATTTT. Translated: CASSFGRLSTDTQYF.

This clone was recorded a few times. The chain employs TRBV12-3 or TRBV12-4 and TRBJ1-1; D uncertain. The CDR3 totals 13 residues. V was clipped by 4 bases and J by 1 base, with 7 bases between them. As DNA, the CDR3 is TGTGCCAGCAGTTGGGGAGCGAACACTGAAGCTTTCTTT. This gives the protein CASSWGANTEAFF.

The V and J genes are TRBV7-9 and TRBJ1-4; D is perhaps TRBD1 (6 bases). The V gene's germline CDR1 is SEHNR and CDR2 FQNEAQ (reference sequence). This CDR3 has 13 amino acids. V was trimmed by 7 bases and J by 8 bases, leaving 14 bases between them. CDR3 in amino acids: CASTSQGNEKLFF. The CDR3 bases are TGTGCCAGCACCTCTCAGGGGAACGAAAAACTGTTTTTT.

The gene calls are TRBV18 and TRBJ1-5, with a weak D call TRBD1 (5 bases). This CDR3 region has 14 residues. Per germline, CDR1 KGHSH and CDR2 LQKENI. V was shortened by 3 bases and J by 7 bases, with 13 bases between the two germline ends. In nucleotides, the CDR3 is TGTGCCAGCTCACCGACCCAGGGAAAGCAGCCCCAGCATTTT. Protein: CASSPTQGKQPQHF.

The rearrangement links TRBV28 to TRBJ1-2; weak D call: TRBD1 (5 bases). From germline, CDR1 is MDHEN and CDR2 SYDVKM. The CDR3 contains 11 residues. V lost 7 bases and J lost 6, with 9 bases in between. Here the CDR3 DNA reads TGTGCCAGCACCACAGGAGATGGCTACACCTTC. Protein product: CASTTGDGYTF.

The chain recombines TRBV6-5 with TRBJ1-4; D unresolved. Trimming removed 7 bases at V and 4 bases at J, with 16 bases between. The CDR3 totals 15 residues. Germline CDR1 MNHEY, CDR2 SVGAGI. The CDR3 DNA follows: TGTGCCAGCATGTTCGGGTCTCTGTTTAATGAAAAACTGTTTTTT. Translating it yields CASMFGSLFNEKLFF.

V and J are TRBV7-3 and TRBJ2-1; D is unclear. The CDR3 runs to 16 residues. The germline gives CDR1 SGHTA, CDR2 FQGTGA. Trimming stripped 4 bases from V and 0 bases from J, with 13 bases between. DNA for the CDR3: TGTGCCAGCAGCTCAGCCCCAGGAAGCTCCTACAATGAGCAGTTCTTC. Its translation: CASSSAPGSSYNEQFF.

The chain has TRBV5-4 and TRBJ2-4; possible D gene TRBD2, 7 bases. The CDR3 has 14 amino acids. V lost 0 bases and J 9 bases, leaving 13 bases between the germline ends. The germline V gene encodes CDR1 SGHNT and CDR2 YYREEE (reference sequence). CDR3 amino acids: CASSLEGGLGIQYF. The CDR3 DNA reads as TGTGCCAGCAGCTTGGAGGGGGGGTTGGGCATTCAGTACTTC.

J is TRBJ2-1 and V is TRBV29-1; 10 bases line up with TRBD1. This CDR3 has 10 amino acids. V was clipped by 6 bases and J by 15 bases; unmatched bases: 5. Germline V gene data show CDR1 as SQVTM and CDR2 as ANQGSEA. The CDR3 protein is CSVARDRGFF. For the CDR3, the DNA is TGCAGCGTCGCCCGGGACAGGGGGTTCTTC.

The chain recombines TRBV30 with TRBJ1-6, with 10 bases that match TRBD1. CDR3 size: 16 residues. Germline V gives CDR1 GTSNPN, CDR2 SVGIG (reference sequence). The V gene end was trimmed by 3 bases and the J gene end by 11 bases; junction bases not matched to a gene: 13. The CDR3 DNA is TGTGCCTGGAGGGATTGGGACAGGGGCCCGAGGGCACCCCTCCACTTT. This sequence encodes CAWRDWDRGPRAPLHF.

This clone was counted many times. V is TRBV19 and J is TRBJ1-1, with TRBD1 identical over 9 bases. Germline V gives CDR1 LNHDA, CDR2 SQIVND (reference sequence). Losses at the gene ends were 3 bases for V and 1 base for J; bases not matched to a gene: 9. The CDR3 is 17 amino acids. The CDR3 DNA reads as TGTGCCAGTAGTATCCGGCCACAGGGGGCAACGAACACTGAAGCTTTCTTT. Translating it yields CASSIRPQGATNTEAFF.

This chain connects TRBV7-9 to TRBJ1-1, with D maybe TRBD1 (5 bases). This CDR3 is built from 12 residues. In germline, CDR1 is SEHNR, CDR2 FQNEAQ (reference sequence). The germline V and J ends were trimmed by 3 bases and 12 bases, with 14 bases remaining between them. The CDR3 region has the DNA TGTGCCAGCAGCTTGGACCAGGGAGGACCTTTCTTT. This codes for CASSLDQGGPFF.